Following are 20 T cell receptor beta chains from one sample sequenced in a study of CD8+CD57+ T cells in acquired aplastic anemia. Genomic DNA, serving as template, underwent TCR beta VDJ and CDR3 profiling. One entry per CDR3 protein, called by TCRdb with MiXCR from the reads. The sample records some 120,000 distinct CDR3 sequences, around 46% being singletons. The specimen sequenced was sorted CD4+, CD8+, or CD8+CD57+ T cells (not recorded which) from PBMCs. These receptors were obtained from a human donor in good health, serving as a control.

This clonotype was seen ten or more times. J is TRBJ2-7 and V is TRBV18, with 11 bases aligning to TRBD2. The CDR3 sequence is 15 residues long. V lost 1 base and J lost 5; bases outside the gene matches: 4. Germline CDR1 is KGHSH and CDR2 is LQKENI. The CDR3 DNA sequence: TGTGCCAGCTCACCACTAGCGGGGGGGCTAGACGAGCAGTACTTC. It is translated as CASSPLAGGLDEQYF.

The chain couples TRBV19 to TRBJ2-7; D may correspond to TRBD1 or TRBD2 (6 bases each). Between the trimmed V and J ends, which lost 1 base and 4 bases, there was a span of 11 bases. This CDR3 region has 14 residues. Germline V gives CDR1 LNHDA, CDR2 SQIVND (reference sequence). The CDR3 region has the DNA TGTGCCAGTAGTATAGCGGGGGCTGGGTACGAGCAGTACTTC. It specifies CASSIAGAGYEQYF.

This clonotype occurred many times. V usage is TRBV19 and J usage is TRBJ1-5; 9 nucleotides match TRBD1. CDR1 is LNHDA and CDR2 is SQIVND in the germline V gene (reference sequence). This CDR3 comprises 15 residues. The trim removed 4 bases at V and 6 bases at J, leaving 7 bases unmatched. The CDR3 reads CASSNTGGGGQPQHF. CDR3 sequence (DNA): TGTGCCAGTAGTAACACAGGGGGCGGGGGTCAGCCCCAGCATTTT. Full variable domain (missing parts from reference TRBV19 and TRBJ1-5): DGGITQSPKYLFRKEGQNVTLSCEQNLNHDAMYWYRQDPGQGLRLIYYSQIVNDFQKGDIAEGYSVSREKKESFPLTVTSAQKNPTAFYLCASSNTGGGGQPQHFGDGTRLSIL.

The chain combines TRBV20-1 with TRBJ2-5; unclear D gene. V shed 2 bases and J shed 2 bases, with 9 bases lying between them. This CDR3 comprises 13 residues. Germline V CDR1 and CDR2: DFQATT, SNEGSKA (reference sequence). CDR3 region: CSARMSAQETQYF. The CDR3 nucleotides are TGCAGTGCTAGAATGTCAGCTCAAGAGACCCAGTACTTC.

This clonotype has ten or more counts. CDR3 bases: TGTGCCAGCAGCCGTATCACAGGGGAGGGTGAGCAGTTCTTC. It specifies CASSRITGEGEQFF. The chain uses TRBV5-8 and TRBJ2-1; either TRBD1 or TRBD2 may supply D (7 bases each). Deletions cut 4 bases from V and 9 bases from J, with 17 bases between. CDR1 SGHTS and CDR2 YDEGEE come from the germline V gene. There are 14 residues in the CDR3.

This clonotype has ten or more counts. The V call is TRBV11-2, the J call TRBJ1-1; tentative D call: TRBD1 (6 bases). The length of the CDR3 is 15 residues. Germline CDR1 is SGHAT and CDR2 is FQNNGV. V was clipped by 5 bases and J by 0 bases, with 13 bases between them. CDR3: CASSDRTAMNTEAFF. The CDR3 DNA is TGTGCCAGCAGCGATCGGACAGCTATGAACACTGAAGCTTTCTTT.

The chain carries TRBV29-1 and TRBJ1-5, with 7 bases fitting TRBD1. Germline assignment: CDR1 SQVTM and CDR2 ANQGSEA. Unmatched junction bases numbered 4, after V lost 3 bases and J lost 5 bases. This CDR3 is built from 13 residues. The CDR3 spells CSVEGQQHQPQHF. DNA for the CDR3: TGCAGCGTTGAGGGACAGCAACATCAGCCCCAGCATTTT.

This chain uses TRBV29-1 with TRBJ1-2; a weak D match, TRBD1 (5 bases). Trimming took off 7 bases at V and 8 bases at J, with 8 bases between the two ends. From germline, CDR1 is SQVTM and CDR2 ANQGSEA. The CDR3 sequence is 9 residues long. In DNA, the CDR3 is TGCAGCGCCGAGGGGGGCTACACCTTC. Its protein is CSAEGGYTF.

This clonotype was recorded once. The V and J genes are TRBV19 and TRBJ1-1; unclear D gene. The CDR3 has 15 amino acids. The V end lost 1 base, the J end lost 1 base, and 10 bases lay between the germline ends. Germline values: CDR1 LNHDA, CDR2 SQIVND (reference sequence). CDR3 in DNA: TGTGCCAGTAGTATAGGGGGATCAGAGAACACTGAAGCTTTCTTT. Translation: CASSIGGSENTEAFF.

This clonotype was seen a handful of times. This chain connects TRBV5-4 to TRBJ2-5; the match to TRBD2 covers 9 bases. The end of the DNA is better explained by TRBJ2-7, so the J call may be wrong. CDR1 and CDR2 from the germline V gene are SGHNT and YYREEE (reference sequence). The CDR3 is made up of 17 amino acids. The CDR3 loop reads CASSPGAGGSDLYEQYF. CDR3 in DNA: TGTGCCAGCAGCCCCGGAGCGGGGGGTTCCGACCTCTACGAGCAGTACTTC.

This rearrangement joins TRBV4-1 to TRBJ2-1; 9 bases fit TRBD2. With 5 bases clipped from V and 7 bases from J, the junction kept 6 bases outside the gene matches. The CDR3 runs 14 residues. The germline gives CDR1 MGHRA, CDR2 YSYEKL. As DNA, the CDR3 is TGCGCCAGCAGCTTAGTTCTAGCGGGAAATGAGCAGTTCTTC. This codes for CASSLVLAGNEQFF.

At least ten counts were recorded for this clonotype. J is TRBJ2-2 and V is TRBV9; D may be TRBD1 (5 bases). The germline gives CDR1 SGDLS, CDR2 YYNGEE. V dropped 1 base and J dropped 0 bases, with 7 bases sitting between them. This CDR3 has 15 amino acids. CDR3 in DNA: TGTGCCAGCAGCGTACAGGGCGCGAACACCGGGGAGCTGTTTTTT. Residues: CASSVQGANTGELFF.

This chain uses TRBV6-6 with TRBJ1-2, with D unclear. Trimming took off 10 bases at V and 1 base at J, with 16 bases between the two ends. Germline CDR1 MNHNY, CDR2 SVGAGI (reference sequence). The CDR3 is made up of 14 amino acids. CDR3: CATMGSLYNYGYTF. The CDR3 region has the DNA TGTGCCACCATGGGGAGTTTATATAACTATGGCTACACCTTC.

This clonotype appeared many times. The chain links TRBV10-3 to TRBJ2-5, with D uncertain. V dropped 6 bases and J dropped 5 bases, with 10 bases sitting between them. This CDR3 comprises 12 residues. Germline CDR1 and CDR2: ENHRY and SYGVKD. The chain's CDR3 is CAISVLGETQYF. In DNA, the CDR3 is TGTGCCATCAGCGTGCTGGGGGAGACCCAGTACTTC.

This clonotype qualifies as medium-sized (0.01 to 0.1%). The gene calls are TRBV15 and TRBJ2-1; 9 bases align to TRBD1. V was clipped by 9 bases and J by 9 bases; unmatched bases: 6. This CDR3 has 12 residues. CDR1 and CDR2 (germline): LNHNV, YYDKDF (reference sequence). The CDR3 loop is CATGTGWTEQFF. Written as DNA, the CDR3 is TGTGCCACAGGGACAGGGTGGACTGAGCAGTTCTTC.

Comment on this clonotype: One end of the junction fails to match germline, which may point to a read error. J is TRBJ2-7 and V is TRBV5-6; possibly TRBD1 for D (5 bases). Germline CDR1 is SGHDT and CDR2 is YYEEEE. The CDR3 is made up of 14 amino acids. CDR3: CASSLADSTYEQYF. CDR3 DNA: TGCGCCAGCAGCTTAGCCGACAGTACCTACGAGCAGTACTTC. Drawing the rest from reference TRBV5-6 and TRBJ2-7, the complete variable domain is DAGVTQSPTHLIKTRGQQVTLRCSPKSGHDTVSWYQQALGQGPQFIFQYYEEEERQRGNFPDRFSGHQFPNYSSELNVNALLLGDSALYLCASSLADSTYEQYFGPGTRLTVT.

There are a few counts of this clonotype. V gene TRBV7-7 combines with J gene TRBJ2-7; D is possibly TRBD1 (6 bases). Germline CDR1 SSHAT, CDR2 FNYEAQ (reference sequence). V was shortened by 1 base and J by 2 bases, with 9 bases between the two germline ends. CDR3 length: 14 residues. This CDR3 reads CASSLGRGTYEQYF. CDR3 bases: TGTGCCAGCAGCTTAGGCAGGGGAACCTACGAGCAGTACTTC.

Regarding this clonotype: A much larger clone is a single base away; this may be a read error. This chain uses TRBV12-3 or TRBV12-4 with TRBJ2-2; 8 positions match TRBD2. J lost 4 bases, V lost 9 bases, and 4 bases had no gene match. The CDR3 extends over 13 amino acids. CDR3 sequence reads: CASEAGGTGELFF. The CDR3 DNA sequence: TGTGCCAGTGAGGCGGGGGGCACCGGGGAGCTGTTTTTT.

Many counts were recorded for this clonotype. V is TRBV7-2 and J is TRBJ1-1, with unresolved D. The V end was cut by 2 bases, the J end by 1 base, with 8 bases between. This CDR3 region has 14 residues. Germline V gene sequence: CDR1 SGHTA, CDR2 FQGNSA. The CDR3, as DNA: TGTGCCAGCAGCTTATCACAGTCGAACACTGAAGCTTTCTTT. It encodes CASSLSQSNTEAFF.

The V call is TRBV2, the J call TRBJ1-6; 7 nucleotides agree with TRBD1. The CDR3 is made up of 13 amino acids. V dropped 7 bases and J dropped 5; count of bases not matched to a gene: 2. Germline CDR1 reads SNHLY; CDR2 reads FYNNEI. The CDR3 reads CASIDRDNSPLHF. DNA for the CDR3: TGTGCCAGCATAGACAGGGATAATTCACCCCTCCACTTT.